The 21 T cell receptor beta chains in this list originate from one sample, sequenced in a study of CD8 T cells in ankylosing spondylitis (dated by TCRdb to 2016 to 2017). Here is what the overall study found, with its caveats: Blood from ankylosing spondylitis patients appeared to be characterized by a TCR beta motif composed of eight or nine highly homologous amino acid variants.

The antigens these receptors bind are not known. Preparation of the library involved 5' RACE. The reads were generated on an Illumina HiSeq 2500. The public sequencing data were trimmed at Q25 with fastp and processed into clonotypes with MiXCR by TCRdb, which kept only in-frame beta chains. Records with the same CDR3 protein are collapsed into one entry carrying the most frequent genes and DNA. The sample yields hundreds of thousands of distinct CDR3 sequences; about 10% were counted once. Roughly 0.51% of the sample goes to the ten largest clones. The sample comprised blood, either unsorted or a sorted T cell fraction (not recorded which). The receptors derive from a male donor with ankylosing spondylitis.

The chain is built from TRBV29-1 and TRBJ1-2; D is possibly TRBD1 (6 bases). V was pared by 4 bases and J by 3 bases, with 21 bases between. CDR1 is SQVTM and CDR2 is ANQGSEA in the germline V gene. The CDR3 is 16 amino acids. The CDR3 nucleotides are TGCAGCGTTGTTTCACTGGGACAAGACCTATACTATGGCTACACCTTC. Translated: CSVVSLGQDLYYGYTF.

This clonotype turned up a few times. The V gene is TRBV10-3, the J gene TRBJ2-7, with D tentatively TRBD1 (6 bases). This CDR3 has 13 amino acids. Germline assignment: CDR1 ENHRY and CDR2 SYGVKD. The ends were cut back, 4 bases at V and 3 bases at J, with 10 bases in the middle. CDR3: CAISVPGVYEQYF. CDR3 bases: TGTGCCATCAGTGTACCAGGGGTCTACGAGCAGTACTTC.

The gene calls are TRBV24-1 and TRBJ2-3, with D uncertain. The CDR3 extends over 15 amino acids. The germline V and J ends were trimmed by 3 bases and 4 bases, with 13 bases remaining between them. Germline-derived CDR1 and CDR2 are KGHDR and SFDVKD. The CDR3 DNA reads as TGTGCCACCAGTGATCCCTCTACAAGTCCAGATACGCAGTATTTT. Protein product: CATSDPSTSPDTQYF.

The chain links TRBV30 to TRBJ1-4, with a weak D call TRBD1 (6 bases). This CDR3 has 13 amino acids. The V and J ends lost 2 bases and 8 bases respectively, with 12 bases between them. CDR1 GTSNPN and CDR2 SVGIG come from the germline V gene (reference sequence). The CDR3 DNA reads as TGTGCCTGGAGTCGAGGGGGGTTCGAAAAACTGTTTTTT. Residues: CAWSRGGFEKLFF.

This clonotype was observed a handful of times. The chain couples TRBV3-1 to TRBJ2-5, with D possibly being TRBD2 (5 bases). Trimming removed 1 base from V and 6 bases from J, with 12 bases in between. The CDR3 loop spans 14 amino acids. CDR1 and CDR2 (germline): LGHDT, YNNKEL (reference sequence). Written as DNA, the CDR3 is TGTGCCAGCAGCCAAGGGGGAGCTGGGAAGACCCAGTACTTC. Translating it yields CASSQGGAGKTQYF.

This clonotype was counted at least ten times. The chain couples TRBV20-1 to TRBJ2-3; the D is unclear. V lost 3 bases to trimming and J lost 2 bases, with 6 bases between them. The CDR3 spans 12 residues. The germline gives CDR1 DFQATT, CDR2 SNEGSKA (reference sequence). For the CDR3, the DNA is TGCAGTGCTAGTCCCTCCACAGATACGCAGTATTTT. It yields the protein CSASPSTDTQYF.

In this sample, this clonotype turned up many times. This sequence joins TRBV20-1 and TRBJ2-1; 10 bases match TRBD2. Germline V gives CDR1 DFQATT, CDR2 SNEGSKA (reference sequence). V dropped 5 bases and J dropped 2; count of bases not matched to a gene: 6. CDR3 length: 15 residues. This CDR3 reads CSAPNLAGAYNEQFF. The CDR3, as DNA: TGCAGTGCTCCTAATCTAGCGGGGGCCTACAATGAGCAGTTCTTC.

This clonotype showed up many times. The chain has TRBV7-2 and TRBJ2-3; no definite D call. V was cut by 5 bases and J by 6 bases, with 9 bases left in between. Germline V gives CDR1 SGHTA, CDR2 FQGNSA. The CDR3 is 12 residues long. CDR3 coding DNA: TGTGCCAGCAGCCGGGTGGTGGATACGCAGTATTTT. Translation gives CASSRVVDTQYF.

This clonotype was found a few times. The chain carries TRBV5-1 and TRBJ2-7, with TRBD1 matching 8 bases. CDR1 is SGHRS, CDR2 YFSETQ, per germline. The CDR3 covers 15 residues. Unmatched junction bases numbered 12, after V lost 4 bases and J lost 6 bases. In DNA, the CDR3 is TGCGCCAGCAGCCGAGCAGCCCAGGACAGGGTCGAGCAGTACTTC. Translation: CASSRAAQDRVEQYF.

This sequence joins TRBV7-3 and TRBJ2-5; D is perhaps TRBD1 (5 bases). The CDR3 extends over 13 amino acids. Germline assignment: CDR1 SGHTA and CDR2 FQGTGA. Trimming left V 8 bases short and J 2 bases short, with 12 bases between. The CDR3 sequence is CASAKGNQETQYF. The CDR3 region has the DNA TGTGCCAGCGCCAAGGGGAATCAAGAGACCCAGTACTTC.

The rearrangement joins TRBV24-1 to TRBJ2-2; D might be TRBD1 (5 bases). Germline-derived CDR1 and CDR2 are KGHDR and SFDVKD. There are 16 residues in the CDR3. V lost 2 bases to trimming and J lost 5 bases, with 14 bases between them. CDR3 residues: CATSDWSLGPTGELFF. CDR3 DNA sequence: TGTGCCACCAGTGATTGGTCATTGGGGCCAACCGGGGAGCTGTTTTTT.

This clonotype was seen repeatedly, ten times or more. CDR3 DNA sequence: TGCGCCAGCAGCTTGGAAGGCCCCGGAGGCGAGCAGTACTTC. Protein: CASSLEGPGGEQYF. This chain uses TRBV5-1 with TRBJ2-7; possibly TRBD2 for D (5 bases). The CDR3 is 14 residues long. The germline V and J ends were trimmed by 0 bases and 6 bases, with 13 bases remaining between them. Per the germline V gene, CDR1 is SGHRS and CDR2 is YFSETQ.

This clonotype has more than one count but fewer than ten. This sequence joins TRBV12-3 or TRBV12-4 and TRBJ2-7; possible D gene TRBD2, 5 bases. Trimming stripped 5 bases from V and 3 bases from J, with 11 bases between. The CDR3 has 13 residues. DNA of the CDR3: TGTGCCAGCAGTGGAGGAGCCTTCTACGAGCAGTACTTC. This sequence encodes CASSGGAFYEQYF.

Regarding this clonotype: Given a much more abundant clone one base away, this may be a read error. The chain links TRBV29-1 to TRBJ2-3; 7 bases match TRBD1. The CDR3 sequence is 14 residues long. Germline V lookup: CDR1 SQVTM, CDR2 ANQGSEA. Losses at the gene ends were 6 bases for V and 2 bases for J; bases not matched to a gene: 8. The CDR3 bases are TGCAGCGTCTCCGGGGACAGTAACACAGATACGCAGTATTTT. Translated: CSVSGDSNTDTQYF.

The chain couples TRBV6-1 to TRBJ1-1; no clear D gene. Trimming took off 5 bases at V and 0 bases at J, with 7 bases between the two ends. The CDR3 is 13 residues long. Germline V gives CDR1 MNHNS, CDR2 SASEGT. The CDR3 protein is CASSPWMNTEAFF. The CDR3 nucleotides read TGTGCCAGCAGTCCCTGGATGAACACTGAAGCTTTCTTT.

V and J are TRBV5-1 and TRBJ1-1; maybe TRBD1 (6 bases). CDR3 length equals 16 residues. V was cut by 0 bases and J by 4 bases, with 16 bases left in between. CDR1 is SGHRS and CDR2 is YFSETQ in the germline V gene. The CDR3, as DNA: TGCGCCAGCAGCTTGGGGGGGGCCGGATTAGGCACTGAAGCTTTCTTT. Translated, it gives CASSLGGAGLGTEAFF.

There are many counts of this clonotype. The chain links TRBV5-1 to TRBJ2-1; D gene unclear. The CDR3 is 13 residues long. The germline CDR1 and CDR2 sequences are SGHRS and YFSETQ. The germline V and J ends were trimmed by 2 bases and 3 bases, with 6 bases remaining between them. Here the CDR3 reads CASSFDNYNEQFF. CDR3 nucleotide sequence: TGCGCCAGCAGCTTCGACAACTACAATGAGCAGTTCTTC.

In its sample, this clonotype was seen a few times. J is TRBJ1-5 and V is TRBV30; D is possibly TRBD1 (6 bases). This CDR3 region has 14 residues. V was shortened by 3 bases and J by 3 bases, with 12 bases between the two germline ends. Germline V gives CDR1 GTSNPN, CDR2 SVGIG (reference sequence). The CDR3 nucleotides are TGTGCCTGGAGCAAACAGGGATACAATCAGCCCCAGCATTTT. Translating it yields CAWSKQGYNQPQHF.

The chain carries TRBV11-2 and TRBJ2-7; D is ambiguous. V lost 5 bases to trimming and J lost 9 bases, with 14 bases between them. Germline V gives CDR1 SGHAT, CDR2 FQNNGV. The CDR3 length is 12 residues. This CDR3 reads CASSPVSLRQYF. CDR3 coding DNA: TGTGCCAGCAGCCCGGTTTCACTCCGGCAGTACTTC. Full variable domain (outside the CDR3, taken from reference TRBV11-2 and TRBJ2-7): EAGVAQSPRYKIIEKRQSVAFWCNPISGHATLYWYQQILGQGPKLLIQFQNNGVVDDSQLPKDRFSAERLKGVDSTLKIQPAKLEDSAVYLCASSPVSLRQYFGPGTRLTVT.

This clonotype was picked up a small number of times. The V gene is TRBV18, the J gene TRBJ2-7; weak D call: TRBD2 (6 bases). Trimming took 6 bases from V and 3 from J, leaving 12 bases between them. The CDR3 is 13 residues long. Germline lookup yields CDR1 KGHSH and CDR2 LQKENI. Written as DNA, the CDR3 is TGTGCCAGCTCCAAGGGCGGGGACTACGAGCAGTACTTC. This sequence encodes CASSKGGDYEQYF.

In this sample, this clonotype turned up a few times. The chain employs TRBV20-1 and TRBJ2-5; 8 nucleotides agree with TRBD2. V gave up 1 base and J gave up 4 bases; unmatched junction bases: 5. CDR1 is DFQATT and CDR2 is SNEGSKA in the germline V gene (reference sequence). The length of the CDR3 is 14 residues. CDR3 in DNA: TGCAGTGCTAGAGTAGCGGGGTCGGGAGAGACCCAGTACTTC. Its translation: CSARVAGSGETQYF.